One sample yielded the 20 T cell receptor beta chains listed below, sequenced in a study of tissue T cells after allogeneic stem cell transplantation. Assay: immunoSEQ multiplex PCR; the TCRdb copy retains only in-frame clones and omits some. The sample yields 6,000 or so clones, 50% to 70% seen once. Material: tissue from the jejunum, obtained at autopsy. The receptor source for this set is a male donor at least 60 years old with lung cancer.

In this sample, this clone turned up a few times. One end of the junction is discordant with germline, which a read error may explain. V and J are TRBV4-1 and TRBJ1-2, with D perhaps TRBD1 (5 bases). Germline lookup yields CDR1 MGHRA and CDR2 YSYEKL. The CDR3 is 13 residues long. CDR3 sequence: CASSQVGAYGYTF. The DNA for the CDR3 is TGCGCCAGCAGTCAAGTCGGGGCCTATGGCTACACCTTC.

This chain joins TRBV6-1 and TRBJ2-3, with 9 bases fitting TRBD1. The CDR3 is 15 amino acids. Germline CDR1 MNHNS, CDR2 SASEGT. After removal of 3 bases from V and 2 bases from J, the junction contained 3 bases not matched to a gene. For the CDR3, the DNA is TGTGCCAGCAGTGACCGGGACAGGGTCACAGATACGCAGTATTTT. Protein: CASSDRDRVTDTQYF.

CDR3 sequence reads: CASSLSRQPQHF. DNA of the CDR3: TGTGCCAGCAGTTTATCCCGCCAGCCCCAGCATTTT. V is TRBV28 and J is TRBJ1-5; D gene ambiguous. The V gene lost 1 base and the J gene lost 7 bases, with 5 bases spanning the gap. The CDR3 is 12 residues long. Germline V CDR1 and CDR2: MDHEN, SYDVKM.

This sequence joins TRBV5-4 and TRBJ2-1; TRBD2 aligns across 9 bases. V dropped 1 base and J dropped 8; count of bases not matched to a gene: 7. This CDR3 has 15 residues. Germline V gives CDR1 SGHNT, CDR2 YYREEE (reference sequence). CDR3 sequence: CASSLRRGGRDEQFF. The CDR3 region has the DNA TGTGCCAGCAGCTTGAGGCGGGGGGGTCGAGATGAGCAGTTCTTC.

This clone counts as medium-sized. This chain links TRBV5-4 with TRBJ1-2; the match to TRBD1 covers 9 bases. The J segment lost 2 bases and the V segment lost 2 bases, leaving 4 bases of the junction unmatched. The CDR3 contains 15 residues. In germline, CDR1 is SGHNT, CDR2 YYREEE (reference sequence). The CDR3 DNA reads as TGTGCCAGCAGCTTCCCACAGGGGGCAAACTATGGCTACACCTTC. Protein: CASSFPQGANYGYTF.

The V and J genes are TRBV6-5 and TRBJ1-3, with D possibly matching TRBD1 (6 bases). This CDR3 contains 15 residues. Germline lookup yields CDR1 MNHEY and CDR2 SVGAGI. V gave up 7 bases and J gave up 3 bases, with 16 bases separating them. DNA of the CDR3: TGTGCCAGCACGGCTTGGGGGGGCATTGGAAACACCATATATTTT. As protein: CASTAWGGIGNTIYF.

By sample fraction, this clone is medium-sized. V usage is TRBV5-6 and J usage is TRBJ2-7; 12 nucleotides line up with TRBD1. Germline CDR1 is SGHDT and CDR2 is YYEEEE. Losses at the gene ends were 4 bases for V and 4 bases for J; bases not matched to a gene: 6. This CDR3 region has 15 residues. The CDR3 DNA reads as TGTGCCAGCAGCCCGGGGACAGGGGGCTGGTACGAGCAGTACTTC. Translated, it gives CASSPGTGGWYEQYF.

On this clone itself: Other DNA sequences from this sample encode an identical CDR3 as well. CDR3 nucleotide sequence: TGTGCCAGCTCACCACCGGGACAGGGTCACTCTGGAAACACCATATATTTT. As protein: CASSPPGQGHSGNTIYF. The chain uses TRBV18 and TRBJ1-3; 9 bases match TRBD1. This CDR3 contains 17 residues. Germline V gene sequence: CDR1 KGHSH, CDR2 LQKENI. Germline trimming cut 0 bases from V and 0 bases from J; bases unmatched to any gene: 3.

This chain connects TRBV7-2 to TRBJ1-1, with TRBD1 identical over 8 bases. The CDR3 totals 14 residues. V trimming: 5 bases; J trimming: 3 bases; junction bases outside the gene matches: 5. Germline-derived CDR1 and CDR2 are SGHTA and FQGNSA. The CDR3 DNA sequence: TGTGCCAGCAGCCTACAGACAGGGGACACTGAAGCTTTCTTT. Translating it yields CASSLQTGDTEAFF.

This clone was observed once. The genes are TRBV7-2 and TRBJ2-7, with a weak D call TRBD2 (6 bases). From germline, CDR1 is SGHTA and CDR2 FQGNSA. V shed 4 bases and J shed 2 bases, with 9 bases lying between them. The CDR3 is made up of 13 amino acids. The CDR3 sequence: CASSSSVPYEQYF. In DNA form, the CDR3 reads TGTGCCAGCAGCTCTAGCGTACCCTACGAGCAGTACTTC. Filled out from reference TRBV7-2 and TRBJ2-7, the complete variable domain reads GAGVSQSPSNKVTEKGKDVELRCDPISGHTALYWYRQSLGQGLEFLIYFQGNSAPDKSGLPSDRFSAERTGGSVSTLTIQRTQQEDSAVYLCASSSSVPYEQYFGPGTRLTVT.

The rearrangement links TRBV11-2 to TRBJ2-7; possible D gene TRBD2, 5 bases. CDR1 is SGHAT, CDR2 FQNNGV, per germline. CDR3 length: 15 residues. With 6 bases removed from V and 6 bases from J, the gap between germline ends came to 21 bases. The CDR3 protein is CASSTRAAQLREQYF. In DNA, the CDR3 is TGTGCCAGCAGTACTAGGGCGGCTCAACTCCGCGAGCAGTACTTC.

The V gene is TRBV29-1, the J gene TRBJ2-3; 7 nucleotides match TRBD2. With 4 bases clipped from V and 2 bases from J, the junction kept 3 bases outside the gene matches. The germline CDR1 and CDR2 sequences are SQVTM and ANQGSEA. CDR3 length equals 13 residues. CDR3 DNA sequence: TGCAGCGTTGGGGGGGGGACCACAGATACGCAGTATTTT. It is translated as CSVGGGTTDTQYF.

V is TRBV7-3 and J is TRBJ2-3; 8 nucleotides line up with TRBD1. This CDR3 has 18 amino acids. V was clipped by 10 bases and J by 2 bases; unmatched bases: 20. Germline CDR1 reads SGHTA; CDR2 reads FQGTGA. The CDR3 protein is CAIVPPVGRTGPTDTQYF. In nucleotides, the CDR3 is TGTGCCATCGTTCCTCCTGTAGGAAGGACAGGGCCCACAGATACGCAGTATTTT.

This clone occurred a few times. The chain combines TRBV5-8 with TRBJ2-1; TRBD2 aligns across 12 bases. Germline V gene sequence: CDR1 SGHTS, CDR2 YDEGEE. The CDR3 has 15 amino acids. V shed 4 bases, J shed 8 bases, and the junction held 7 bases outside the gene matches. The CDR3 protein is CASSRGLAGGDEQFF. As DNA, the CDR3 is TGTGCCAGCAGCCGCGGGCTAGCGGGGGGGGATGAGCAGTTCTTC.

This chain connects TRBV7-9 to TRBJ1-1, with a tentative D call TRBD1 (6 bases). Trimming took 4 bases from V and 7 from J, leaving 13 bases between them. The CDR3 covers 13 residues. Germline V CDR1 and CDR2: SEHNR, FQNEAQ (reference sequence). The CDR3 loop is CASSSGQRYEAFF. The DNA for the CDR3 is TGTGCCAGCAGCTCGGGACAAAGATATGAAGCTTTCTTT.

This chain connects TRBV27 to TRBJ2-3; the D gene is possibly TRBD1 (5 bases). This CDR3 has 16 residues. CDR1 is MNHEY, CDR2 SMNVEV, per germline (reference sequence). Trimming removed 1 base from V and 6 bases from J, with 17 bases in between. CDR3 sequence: CASSLYNIGVGDTQYF. Here the CDR3 DNA reads TGTGCCAGCAGTTTATACAATATAGGGGTCGGGGATACGCAGTATTTT.

The chain is built from TRBV4-1 and TRBJ2-4; 7 nucleotides line up with TRBD1. The germline V gene has CDR1 MGHRA and CDR2 YSYEKL. The length of the CDR3 is 15 residues. The V segment lost 0 bases and the J segment 4 bases; nucleotides outside the gene matches: 3. The CDR3 bases are TGCGCCAGCAGCCAAGAGACAGGGATAAAAAACATTCAGTACTTC. The encoded protein is CASSQETGIKNIQYF.

This chain links TRBV12-5 with TRBJ1-1; D gene ambiguous. The CDR3 contains 13 residues. V dropped 6 bases and J dropped 7 bases, with 15 bases sitting between them. From germline, CDR1 is LGHNT and CDR2 FRNRAP. As DNA, the CDR3 is TGTGCTAGTGGCCTGAGTGGGGTCGGTGAAGCTTTCTTT. Translated, it gives CASGLSGVGEAFF.

With respect to this clone: The junction and the germline gene differ at one end; a read error may be behind it. The same CDR3 can be traced to other DNA sequences in this sample. The V and J genes are TRBV5-1 and TRBJ1-6, with D possibly TRBD1 on 6 matching bases. The CDR3 contains 16 residues. Germline V gene sequence: CDR1 SGHRS, CDR2 YFSETQ. CDR3 sequence: CASSLAGGSDNSPLHF. CDR3 DNA sequence: TGCGCCAGCAGCTTGGCCGGGGGCTCCGATAATTCACCCCTCCACTTT.

The DNA of the CDR3 is TGTGCCATCGTTGTGGGCACTGAAGCTTTCTTT. Translated, it gives CAIVVGTEAFF. V and J are TRBV10-3 and TRBJ1-1; no definite D call. CDR3 length: 11 amino acids. Trimming cost V 8 bases and J 4 bases, with 8 bases left between them. Germline assignment: CDR1 ENHRY and CDR2 SYGVKD.